The rows below give T cell receptor beta chains drawn from one sample of a study of T cells in Graves' hyperthyroidism and ophthalmopathy. TCRdb re-derived calls from the multiplex PCR reads in MiXCR, one entry per CDR3 protein. The table shows about 380,000 distinct CDR3 sequences, with about 18% occurring only once. Sequencing was done on a sample of blood. The receptors come from a man between 18 and 35 years old with Graves' ophthalmopathy. The CDR3 runs from the conserved cysteine through the conserved F or W. D genes are given only for firm matches. Clone sizes are given selectively: once, few, many, or a class where the clone is expanded.

j_call clone_size d_call v_call cdr3_aa cdr3_nt
TRBJ2-2 few TRBD2 TRBV20-1 CSARPSGGAGELFF TGCAGTGCTAGACCCAGCGGGGGTGCCGGGGAGCTGTTTTTT
TRBJ2-2 - - TRBV5-6 CASSLRRLNTGELFF TGTGCCAGCAGCTTGAGGCGGCTGAACACCGGGGAGCTGTTTTTT
TRBJ1-6 many TRBD1 TRBV3-1 CASSQVWKGASSPLHF TGTGCCAGCAGCCAAGTATGGAAGGGGGCTTCTTCACCCCTCCACTTT
TRBJ1-2 - - TRBV6-5 CASSYSPPGYTF TGTGCCAGCAGTTACTCGCCACCTGGCTACACCTTC
TRBJ2-7 many TRBD1 TRBV6-1 CASSSPSGTGLREQYF TGTGCCAGCAGCTCTCCGTCCGGGACAGGTCTACGAGAGCAGTACTTC
TRBJ2-7 - - TRBV7-3 CASSETGTHSYEQYF TGTGCCAGCAGCGAAACCGGGACCCACTCCTACGAGCAGTACTTC
TRBJ2-2 - - TRBV7-9 CASSLTGQGGTGELFF TGTGCCAGCAGCTTAACCGGCCAGGGCGGCACCGGGGAGCTGTTTTTT
TRBJ1-2 many - TRBV7-8 CASSGDWYGYTF TGTGCCAGCAGCGGAGACTGGTATGGCTACACCTTC
TRBJ2-1 - TRBD2 TRBV20-1 CSAPGLAGGGNEQFF TGCAGTGCCCCAGGACTAGCGGGGGGGGGGAATGAGCAGTTCTTC
TRBJ2-3 few - TRBV11-1 CASSLTRAGTDTQYF TGTGCCAGCAGCTTAACGCGGGCTGGCACAGATACGCAGTATTTT
TRBJ2-7 - TRBD1 TRBV2 CASRSGTGVYHEQYF TGTGCCAGCAGATCAGGGACAGGGGTATACCACGAGCAGTACTTC
TRBJ2-1 - TRBD2 TRBV5-1 CASSPTSNPSNEQFF TGCGCCAGCAGCCCGACTAGCAATCCGTCCAATGAGCAGTTCTTC
TRBJ2-2 many - TRBV3-1 CASAEGGRGELFF TGTGCCAGCGCGGAGGGGGGGCGCGGGGAGCTGTTTTTT
TRBJ1-2 many - TRBV12-3/TRBV12-4 CASSPTRTGGYTF TGTGCCAGCAGTCCTACCAGAACGGGTGGCTACACCTTC
TRBJ1-4 few TRBD1 TRBV5-1 CASSLGMTGGDEKLFF TGCGCCAGCAGCTTGGGCATGACAGGGGGCGATGAAAAACTGTTTTTT
TRBJ2-2 few - TRBV6-1 CASRDGGPYTGELFF TGTGCCAGCCGAGACGGGGGGCCATACACCGGGGAGCTGTTTTTT
TRBJ2-3 few - TRBV6-1 CATYKFSTDTQYF TGTGCCACCTACAAGTTTAGCACAGATACGCAGTATTTT
TRBJ1-2 many - TRBV28 CASSPGGIANYGYTF TGTGCCAGCAGCCCCGGGGGGATAGCTAACTATGGCTACACCTTC
TRBJ1-2 few TRBD1 TRBV13 CASRDLGGSNYGYTF TGTGCCAGCAGAGATCTAGGGGGCTCAAACTATGGCTACACCTTC
TRBJ1-1 - TRBD1 TRBV20-1 CSVPGQGGAFF TGCAGTGTTCCGGGACAGGGAGGAGCTTTCTTT
TRBJ1-3 many - TRBV2 CAGGTDLSFGNTIYF TGTGCCGGGGGGACGGACCTTTCTTTTGGAAACACCATATATTTT
TRBJ1-6 many - TRBV12-3/TRBV12-4 CASSPSGSYNSPLHF TGTGCCAGCAGTCCCTCAGGATCCTATAATTCACCCCTCCACTTT
TRBJ2-5 - TRBD2 TRBV6-2/TRBV6-3 CASSYPTSGGPETQYF TGTGCCAGCAGTTACCCGACTAGCGGGGGGCCAGAGACCCAGTACTTC
TRBJ1-1 - - TRBV10-3 CAISGTEGTEAFF TGTGCCATCAGTGGCACAGAGGGCACTGAAGCTTTCTTT
TRBJ2-2 - - TRBV28 CASSPPMGLTGELFF TGTGCCAGCAGTCCGCCGATGGGATTAACCGGGGAGCTGTTTTTT
TRBJ2-5 many - TRBV5-1 CASSLRGTPETQYF TGCGCCAGCAGCTTAAGGGGAACGCCGGAGACCCAGTACTTC
TRBJ2-7 many - TRBV2 CASSAQTYEQYF TGTGCCAGCAGTGCCCAAACCTACGAGCAGTACTTC
TRBJ2-1 - TRBD2 TRBV27 CASTLSGASSYNEQFF TGTGCCAGCACCCTAAGCGGGGCGAGCTCCTACAATGAGCAGTTCTTC
TRBJ2-5 - - TRBV29-1 CSALRAGQETQYF TGCAGCGCCCTAAGAGCGGGCCAAGAGACCCAGTACTTC
TRBJ1-5 - - TRBV9 CASSGGIPGGPHQPQHF TGTGCCAGCAGCGGCGGAATACCTGGCGGACCCCATCAGCCCCAGCATTTT
TRBJ2-2 - - TRBV6-1 CASSAFGPNTGELFF TGTGCCAGCAGCGCCTTTGGACCCAACACCGGGGAGCTGTTTTTT
TRBJ2-1 - - TRBV14 CASSQVSTEQFF TGTGCCAGCAGCCAAGTTTCGACAGAGCAGTTCTTC
TRBJ1-1 many - TRBV13 CASSLEGYGGSPTESEAFF TGTGCCAGCAGCTTAGAGGGTTATGGGGGCAGCCCGACGGAATCTGAAGCTTTCTTT
TRBJ1-1 many - TRBV19 CASSSTGRTEAFF TGTGCCAGTAGTTCCACAGGGAGGACTGAAGCTTTCTTT
TRBJ2-5 many - TRBV20-1 CSASSGHRSETQYF TGCAGTGCTAGCTCGGGACATCGGAGCGAGACCCAGTACTTC
TRBJ2-7 - - TRBV9 CASSPDGRKTYEQYF TGTGCCAGCAGCCCCGACGGACGCAAAACCTACGAGCAGTACTTC
TRBJ1-1 - - TRBV19 CASSIETPNRDAFF TGTGCCAGTAGTATCGAAACGCCTAATCGAGACGCTTTCTTT
TRBJ1-5 many - TRBV4-1 CASSQEQENQPQHF TGCGCCAGCAGCCAAGAGCAGGAGAATCAGCCCCAGCATTTT
TRBJ2-7 many TRBD2 TRBV7-9 CASSLSGVSSYEQYF TGTGCCAGCAGCTTAAGCGGGGTTAGCTCCTACGAGCAGTACTTC
TRBJ2-4 few - TRBV7-9 CASSIGPGNIQYF TGTGCCAGCAGCATAGGACCGGGAAACATTCAGTACTTC
TRBJ2-3 many - TRBV20-1 CSARDQRGAFTDTQYF TGCAGTGCTAGAGATCAAAGAGGGGCGTTCACAGATACGCAGTATTTT
TRBJ2-7 many TRBD2 TRBV20-1 CSAREWLAGRNEQYF TGCAGTGCTAGAGAATGGTTAGCGGGGAGGAACGAGCAGTACTTC
TRBJ1-1 many - TRBV7-2 CASSLGFSNTEAFF TGTGCCAGCAGCTTAGGGTTCAGTAACACTGAAGCTTTCTTT
TRBJ2-2 - - TRBV5-1 CASSWRGGTGELFF TGCGCCAGCAGCTGGAGGGGCGGCACCGGGGAGCTGTTTTTT
TRBJ1-1 many TRBD1 TRBV2 CASLTDRAGVTEAFF TGTGCCAGCTTAACCGACAGGGCTGGGGTCACTGAAGCTTTCTTT
TRBJ2-1 - - TRBV5-1 CASSPSGYYNEQFF TGCGCCAGCAGCCCCTCGGGCTATTACAATGAGCAGTTCTTC